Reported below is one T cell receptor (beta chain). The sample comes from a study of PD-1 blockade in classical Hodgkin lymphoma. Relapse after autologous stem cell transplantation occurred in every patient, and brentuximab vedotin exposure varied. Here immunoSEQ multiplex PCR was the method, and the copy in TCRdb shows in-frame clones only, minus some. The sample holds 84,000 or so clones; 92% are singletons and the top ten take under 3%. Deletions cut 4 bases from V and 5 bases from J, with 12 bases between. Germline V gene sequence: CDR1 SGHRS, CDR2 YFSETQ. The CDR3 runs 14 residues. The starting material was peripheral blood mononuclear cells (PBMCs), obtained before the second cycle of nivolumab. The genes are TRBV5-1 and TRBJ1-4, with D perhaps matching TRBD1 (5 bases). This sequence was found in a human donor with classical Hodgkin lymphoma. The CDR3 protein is CASSLTALNEKLFF. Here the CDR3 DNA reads TGCGCCAGCAGCCTGACAGCTCTAAATGAAAAACTGTTTTTT.